This T cell receptor (beta chain) was observed in a study of radiotherapy plus CTLA-4 blockade in lung cancer. Whole-study context: About 17% of enrolled patients responded objectively, and about 31% had disease control.

Participants had chemo-refractory metastatic non-small-cell lung cancer and were treated with focal radiation plus ipilimumab CTLA-4 blockade. Profiling relied on immunoSEQ multiplex PCR, and the TCRdb table lists in-frame clones only, not all of them. The sample has just over 60,000 clones; approximately 80% are singletons. Study-wide points: With interferon-beta, early dynamics of blood T cell clones were reported to best predict response. Subsequent to radiotherapy plus ipilimumab, tumor-derived TCR clones underwent expansion in blood.

Details on this clone: Its antigen is not known.

The CDR3 length is 14 residues. Germline V gene data show CDR1 as GTSNPN and CDR2 as SVGIG (reference sequence). V was cut by 4 bases and J by 5 bases, with 17 bases left in between. This TCR was sampled from a human donor with non-small cell lung cancer who had a complete response to radiotherapy plus ipilimumab. V gene TRBV30 combines with J gene TRBJ2-5; D may be TRBD2 (5 bases). The input for sequencing was peripheral blood, taken from a patient treated with radiotherapy plus ipilimumab. CDR3 in DNA: TGTGCCTGGAATCCGACCCCGCGAGGGGAGACCCAGTACTTC. This translates into CAWNPTPRGETQYF.